Below, one TCR beta chain is given with its context. The source of the sample is a study of T cell responses to AZD1222 COVID-19 vaccine. The germline V gene has CDR1 ENHRY and CDR2 SYGVKD. Trimming took 4 bases from V and 8 from J; bases not matched to a gene: 4. CDR3 length: 12 residues. Measured with immunoSEQ multiplex PCR; TCRdb has only the in-frame clones, and not every one. The profile shows roughly 170,000 clones, approximately 94% of them singletons. Sequenced material: peripheral blood, taken 28 days after the second AZD1222 dose. The TCR comes from an adult who received the AZD1222 COVID-19 vaccine. This chain joins TRBV10-3 and TRBJ1-1, with 7 bases fitting TRBD1. CDR3 amino acids: CAISGYRGEAFF. CDR3 DNA sequence: TGTGCCATCAGTGGATACAGGGGCGAAGCTTTCTTT.